The 11 T cell receptor beta chains below were found in one sample sequenced in a study of blood T cell repertoires in COVID-19 (dated by TCRdb to between 2020 and 2021). The library was generated by the immunoSEQ multiplex PCR assay. TCRdb limited this immuneACCESS table to in-frame rearrangements with V and J called. A share of clones is missing; checked studies link under half to unresolved V genes, and the rest is unexplained. This sample has 200,000 to 300,000 clones in its table, and 86% of those were observed once. The leading ten clones occupy more than 2.5% of the sample. Material: peripheral blood. These TCRs come from a woman aged 25 to 45 who had recovered from COVID-19.

CDR3 bases: TGTGCCAGCAGCTCAGGGGAATATGGCTACACCTTC. Its protein product is CASSSGEYGYTF. The genes are TRBV5-6 and TRBJ1-2; D possibly corresponds to TRBD1 (6 bases). Germline V gene sequence: CDR1 SGHDT, CDR2 YYEEEE. Trimming removed 3 bases from V and 5 bases from J, with 8 bases in between. The CDR3 length is 12 residues.

The chain employs TRBV3-1 (or the pseudogene TRBV3-2) and TRBJ2-5; D might be TRBD1 (5 bases). The CDR3 loop spans 13 amino acids. CDR1 is LGHDT and CDR2 is YNNKEL in the germline V gene (reference sequence). The V end was cut by 7 bases, the J end by 5 bases, with 14 bases between. The CDR3 DNA is TGTGCCAGCACGACAGATTTTGCGGAGACCCAGTACTTC. Translating gives CASTTDFAETQYF.

This clone was counted only a few times. The V call is TRBV12-5, the J call TRBJ1-2; no definite D call. This CDR3 is built from 12 residues. Germline V gene lookup returns CDR1 LGHNT and CDR2 FRNRAP. V lost 6 bases and J 5 bases, leaving 10 bases between the germline ends. CDR3 in amino acids: CASGGSGYGYTF. The CDR3 bases are TGTGCTAGTGGGGGCAGCGGATATGGCTACACCTTC.

The chain links TRBV19 to TRBJ1-5, with TRBD1 matching over 9 bases. The CDR3 extends over 15 amino acids. Germline V gene data show CDR1 as LNHDA and CDR2 as SQIVND (reference sequence). V dropped 6 bases and J dropped 6; count of bases not matched to a gene: 9. The CDR3 bases are TGTGCCAGTAGGCCGGGACAGGGATACGGTCAGCCCCAGCATTTT. As protein: CASRPGQGYGQPQHF. The complete variable domain, with remaining parts taken from reference TRBV19 and TRBJ1-5, reads DGGITQSPKYLFRKEGQNVTLSCEQNLNHDAMYWYRQDPGQGLRLIYYSQIVNDFQKGDIAEGYSVSREKKESFPLTVTSAQKNPTAFYLCASRPGQGYGQPQHFGDGTRLSIL.

The CDR3 sequence: CASSQDWGRGGYTEAFF. The CDR3 region has the DNA TGTGCCAGCAGCCAAGATTGGGGTCGGGGAGGGTACACTGAAGCTTTCTTT. The chain carries TRBV3-1 (or the pseudogene TRBV3-2) and TRBJ1-1; D unclear. This CDR3 has 17 amino acids. Looked up from germline, CDR1 is LGHDT and CDR2 is YNNKEL (reference sequence). Trimming left V 0 bases short and J 3 bases short, with 17 bases between.

This chain links TRBV5-4 with TRBJ2-3; the D gene is possibly TRBD2 (5 bases). This CDR3 is 14 amino acids long. V lost 2 bases to trimming and J lost 0 bases, with 7 bases between them. In germline, CDR1 is SGHNT, CDR2 YYREEE (reference sequence). In nucleotides, the CDR3 is TGTGCCAGCAGCTTTCCGGGGAGCACAGATACGCAGTATTTT. It encodes CASSFPGSTDTQYF.

The genes are TRBV5-6 and TRBJ1-2; the match to TRBD1 covers 11 bases. Losses at the gene ends were 5 bases for V and 7 bases for J; bases not matched to a gene: 19. Germline-derived CDR1 and CDR2 are SGHDT and YYEEEE. This CDR3 has 18 amino acids. The CDR3 here is CASRPKLRTGGELGGYTF. In DNA form, the CDR3 reads TGTGCCAGCAGACCTAAACTCAGGACAGGGGGCGAACTTGGTGGCTACACCTTC.

This clone was recorded once. The chain links TRBV5-4 to TRBJ2-2, with TRBD1 matching over 8 bases. The junction had 7 bases not matched to a gene; V was cut back by 2 bases and J by 4 bases. The CDR3 sequence is 16 residues long. Germline V gene sequence: CDR1 SGHNT, CDR2 YYREEE (reference sequence). The CDR3 DNA is TGTGCCAGCAGCTTAGTCAGGGGGCGCACCACCGGGGAGCTGTTTTTT. Translating it yields CASSLVRGRTTGELFF.

The chain joins TRBV4-1 to TRBJ1-3; TRBD1 matches at 8 bases. This CDR3 comprises 15 residues. Germline V gene data show CDR1 as MGHRA and CDR2 as YSYEKL. Trimming took 2 bases from V and 11 from J; bases not matched to a gene: 11. DNA for the CDR3: TGCGCCAGCAGCCAAAAACCACAGGGGGTTTTCCCCATATATTTT. It is translated as CASSQKPQGVFPIYF.

This rearrangement joins TRBV25-1 to TRBJ1-2; possible D gene TRBD1, 5 bases. Germline CDR1 is MGHDK and CDR2 is SYGVNS. The CDR3 covers 14 residues. Trimming cost V 2 bases and J 0 bases, with 7 bases left between them. As DNA, the CDR3 is TGTGCCAGCAGTGAAAGACAGACTAACTATGGCTACACCTTC. Translated, it gives CASSERQTNYGYTF.

The V gene is TRBV3-1 (or the pseudogene TRBV3-2), the J gene TRBJ2-2; D is uncertain. Trimming took 4 bases from V and 4 from J, leaving 13 bases between them. Germline V gene lookup returns CDR1 LGHDT and CDR2 YNNKEL (reference sequence). This CDR3 comprises 15 residues. The CDR3 spells CASSPNVLPTGELFF. CDR3 sequence (DNA): TGTGCCAGCAGCCCCAACGTACTACCCACCGGGGAGCTGTTTTTT.